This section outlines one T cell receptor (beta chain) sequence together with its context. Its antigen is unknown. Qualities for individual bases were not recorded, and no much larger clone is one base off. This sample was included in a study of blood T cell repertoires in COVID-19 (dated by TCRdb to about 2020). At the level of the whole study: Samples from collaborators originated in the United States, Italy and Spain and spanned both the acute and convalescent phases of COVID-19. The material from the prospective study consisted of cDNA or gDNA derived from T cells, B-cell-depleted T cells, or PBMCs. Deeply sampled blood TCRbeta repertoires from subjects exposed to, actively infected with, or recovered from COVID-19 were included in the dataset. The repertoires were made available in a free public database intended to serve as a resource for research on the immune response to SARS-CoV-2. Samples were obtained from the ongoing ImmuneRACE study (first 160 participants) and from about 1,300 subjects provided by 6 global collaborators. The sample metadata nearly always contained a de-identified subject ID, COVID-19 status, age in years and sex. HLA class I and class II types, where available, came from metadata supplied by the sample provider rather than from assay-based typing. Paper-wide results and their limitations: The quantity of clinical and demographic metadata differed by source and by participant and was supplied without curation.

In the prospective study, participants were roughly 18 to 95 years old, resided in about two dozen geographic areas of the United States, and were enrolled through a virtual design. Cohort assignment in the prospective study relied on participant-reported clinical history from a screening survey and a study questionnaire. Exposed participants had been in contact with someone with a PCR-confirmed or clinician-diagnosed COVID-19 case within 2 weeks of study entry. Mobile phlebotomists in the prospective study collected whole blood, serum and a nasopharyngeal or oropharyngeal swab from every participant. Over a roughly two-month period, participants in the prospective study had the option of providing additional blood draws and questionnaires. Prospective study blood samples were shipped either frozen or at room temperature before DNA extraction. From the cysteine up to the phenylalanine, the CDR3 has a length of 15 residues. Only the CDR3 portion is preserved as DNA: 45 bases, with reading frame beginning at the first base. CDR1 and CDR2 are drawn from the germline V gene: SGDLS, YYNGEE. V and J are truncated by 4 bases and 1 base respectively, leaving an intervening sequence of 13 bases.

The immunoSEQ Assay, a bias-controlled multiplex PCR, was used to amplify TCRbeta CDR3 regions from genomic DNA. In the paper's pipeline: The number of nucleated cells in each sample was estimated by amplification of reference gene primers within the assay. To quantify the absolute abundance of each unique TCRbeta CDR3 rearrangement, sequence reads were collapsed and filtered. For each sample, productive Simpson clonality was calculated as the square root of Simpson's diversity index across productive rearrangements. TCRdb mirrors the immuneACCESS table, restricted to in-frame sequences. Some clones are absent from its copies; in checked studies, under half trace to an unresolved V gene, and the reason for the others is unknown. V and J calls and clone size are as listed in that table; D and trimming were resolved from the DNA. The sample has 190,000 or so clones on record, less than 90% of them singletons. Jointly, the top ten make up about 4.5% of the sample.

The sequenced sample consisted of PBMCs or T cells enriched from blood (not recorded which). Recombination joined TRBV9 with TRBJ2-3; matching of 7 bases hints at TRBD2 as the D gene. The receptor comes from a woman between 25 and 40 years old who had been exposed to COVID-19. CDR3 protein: CASSSGGRGTDTQYF. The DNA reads TGTGCCAGCAGCTCCGGGGGGCGGGGCACAGATACGCAGTATTTT.